The entry below describes one TCR beta chain. It has no known antigen specificity. No base quality information exists; no much larger clone differs at one position. TCRdb names Illumina HiSeq 2500 as the instrument used. TCR beta libraries were prepared by quantitative 5'-RACE with molecular barcodes. From the authors' description of their analysis: A new computational method based on a probabilistic model of VDJ rearrangement was used to identify disease-linked TCR variants. TCRdb took the public reads, trimmed them with fastp at Q25, ran MiXCR for clone calling and kept in-frame beta chains. Identical CDR3 proteins give one entry, which carries the most common genes and DNA. The V and J calls come from TCRdb's annotation, not from the publication. The sample table contains 300,000 to 400,000 distinct CDR3 sequences; only one count was recorded for approximately 10% of them. Clones ranked in the top ten supply roughly a tenth of the sample.

The data stem from a study of CD8 T cells in ankylosing spondylitis (dated by TCRdb to about 2017). Study-wide context: To find TCR variants linked to disease, the study profiled T cell receptor beta repertoires in ankylosing spondylitis patients and healthy donors. The full study cohort comprised 20 to 30 ankylosing spondylitis patients and roughly 100 healthy donors. Peripheral blood was sampled, and synovial fluid was additionally collected from ankylosing spondylitis patients. Points the paper makes about the study in general: Blood from ankylosing spondylitis patients appeared to be characterized by a TCR beta motif composed of eight or nine highly homologous amino acid variants. Some motif variants were previously reported in synovial fluid and blood of reactive arthritis patients, suggesting common disease-initiation mechanisms. A CD8+ phenotype was shown by the disease-linked clones, which were found at relatively low frequencies in peripheral blood. According to the report, matched synovial fluid samples from ankylosing spondylitis patients were significantly enriched for the disease-linked clones.

The CDR3 runs 13 amino acids, cysteine and phenylalanine included. Only CDR3 DNA remains: 39 bases, in frame from the first base. Reading the germline V gene (reference sequence) gives CDR1 MNHEY and CDR2 SMNVEV. V lost 4 bases and J lost 8 bases; the stretch between them is 11 bases long. The rearrangement combines TRBV27 with TRBJ1-4; possibly the D gene is TRBD1, per 5 matching bases. The receptor was derived from a female donor with ankylosing spondylitis or in good health (not recorded which). Sample: blood, either unsorted or a sorted T cell fraction (not recorded which). The CDR3 has the sequence CASSWQGGEKLFF. At the DNA level, the sequence is TGTGCCAGCAGTTGGCAGGGAGGGGAAAAACTGTTTTTT.